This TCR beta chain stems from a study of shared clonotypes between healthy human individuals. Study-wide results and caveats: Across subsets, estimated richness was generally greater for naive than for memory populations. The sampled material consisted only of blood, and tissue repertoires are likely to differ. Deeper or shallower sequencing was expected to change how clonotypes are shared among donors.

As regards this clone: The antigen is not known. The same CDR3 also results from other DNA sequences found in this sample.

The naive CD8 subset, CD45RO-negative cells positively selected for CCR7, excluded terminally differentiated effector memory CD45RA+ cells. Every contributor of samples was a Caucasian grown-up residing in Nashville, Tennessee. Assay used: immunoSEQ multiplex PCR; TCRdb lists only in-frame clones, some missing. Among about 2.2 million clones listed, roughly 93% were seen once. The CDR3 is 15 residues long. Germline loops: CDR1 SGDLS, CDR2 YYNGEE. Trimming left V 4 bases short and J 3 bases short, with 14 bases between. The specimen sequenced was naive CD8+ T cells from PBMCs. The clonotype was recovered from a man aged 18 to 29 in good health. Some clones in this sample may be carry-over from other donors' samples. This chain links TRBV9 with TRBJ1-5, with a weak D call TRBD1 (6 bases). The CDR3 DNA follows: TGTGCCAGCAGCCGCGGGGGCAGTTCCAATCAGCCCCAGCATTTT. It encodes CASSRGGSSNQPQHF.